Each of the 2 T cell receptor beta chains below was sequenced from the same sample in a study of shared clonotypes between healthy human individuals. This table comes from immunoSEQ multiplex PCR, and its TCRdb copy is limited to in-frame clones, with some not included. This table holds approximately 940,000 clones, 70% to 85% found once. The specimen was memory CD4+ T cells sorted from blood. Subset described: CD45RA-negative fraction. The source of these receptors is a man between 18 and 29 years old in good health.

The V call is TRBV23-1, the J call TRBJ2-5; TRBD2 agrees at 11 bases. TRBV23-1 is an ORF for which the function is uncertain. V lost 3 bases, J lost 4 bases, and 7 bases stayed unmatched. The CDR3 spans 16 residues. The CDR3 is CASSHKLAGVSETQYF. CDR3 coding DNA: TGCGCCAGCAGTCATAAACTAGCGGGAGTGTCAGAGACCCAGTACTTC.

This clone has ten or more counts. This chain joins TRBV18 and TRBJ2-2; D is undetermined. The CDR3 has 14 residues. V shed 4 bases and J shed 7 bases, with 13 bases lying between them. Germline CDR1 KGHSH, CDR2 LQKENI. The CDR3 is CASSRSESNGELFF. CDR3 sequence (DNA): TGTGCCAGCTCACGGTCTGAGTCAAACGGGGAGCTGTTTTTT. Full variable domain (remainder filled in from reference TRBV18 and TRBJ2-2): NAGVMQNPRHLVRRRGQEARLRCSPMKGHSHVYWYRQLPEEGLKFMVYLQKENIIDESGMPKERFSAEFPKEGPSILRIQQVVRGDSAAYFCASSRSESNGELFFGEGSRLTVL.